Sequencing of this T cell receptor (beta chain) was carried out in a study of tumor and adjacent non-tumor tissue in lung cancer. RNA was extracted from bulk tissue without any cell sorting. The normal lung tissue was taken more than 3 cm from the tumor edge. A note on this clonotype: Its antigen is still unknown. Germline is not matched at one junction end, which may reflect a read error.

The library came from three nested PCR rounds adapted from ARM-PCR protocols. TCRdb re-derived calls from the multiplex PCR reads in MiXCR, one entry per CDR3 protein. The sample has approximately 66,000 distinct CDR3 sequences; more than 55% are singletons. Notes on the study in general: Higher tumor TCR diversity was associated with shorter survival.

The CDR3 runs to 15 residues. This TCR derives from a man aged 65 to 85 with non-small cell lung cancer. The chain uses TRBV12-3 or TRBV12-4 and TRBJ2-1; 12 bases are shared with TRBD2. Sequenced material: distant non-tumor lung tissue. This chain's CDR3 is CASSLAGGTWSEQFF. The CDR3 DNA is TGTGCCAGCAGTCTAGCGGGGGGGACTTGGAGTGAGCAGTTCTTC.